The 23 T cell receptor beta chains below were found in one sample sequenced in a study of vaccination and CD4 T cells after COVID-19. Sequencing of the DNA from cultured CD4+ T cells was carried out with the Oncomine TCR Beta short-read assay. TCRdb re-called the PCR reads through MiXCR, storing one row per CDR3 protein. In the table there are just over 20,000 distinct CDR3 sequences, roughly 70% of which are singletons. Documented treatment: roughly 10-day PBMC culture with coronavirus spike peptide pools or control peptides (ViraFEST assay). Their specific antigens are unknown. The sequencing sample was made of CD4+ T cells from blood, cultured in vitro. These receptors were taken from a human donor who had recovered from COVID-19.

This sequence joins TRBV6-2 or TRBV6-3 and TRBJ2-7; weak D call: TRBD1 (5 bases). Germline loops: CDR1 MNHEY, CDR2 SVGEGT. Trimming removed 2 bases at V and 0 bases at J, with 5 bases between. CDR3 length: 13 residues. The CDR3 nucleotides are TGTGCCAGCAGTTACCAGGGCTCCTACGAGCAGTACTTC. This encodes CASSYQGSYEQYF.

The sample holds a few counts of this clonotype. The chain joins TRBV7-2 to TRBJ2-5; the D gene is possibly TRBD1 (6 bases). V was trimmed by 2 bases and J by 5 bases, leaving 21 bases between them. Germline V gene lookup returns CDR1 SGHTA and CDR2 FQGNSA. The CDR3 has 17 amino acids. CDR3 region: CASSLRQGQAWRETQYF. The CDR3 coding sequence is TGTGCCAGCAGCTTAAGGCAGGGGCAAGCCTGGAGGGAGACCCAGTACTTC.

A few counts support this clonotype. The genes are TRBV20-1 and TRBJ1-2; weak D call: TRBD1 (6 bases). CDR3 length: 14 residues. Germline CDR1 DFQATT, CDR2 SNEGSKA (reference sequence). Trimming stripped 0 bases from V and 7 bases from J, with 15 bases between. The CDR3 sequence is CSARDDTGLGGYTF. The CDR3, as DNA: TGCAGTGCTAGAGACGATACAGGGTTGGGTGGCTACACCTTC.

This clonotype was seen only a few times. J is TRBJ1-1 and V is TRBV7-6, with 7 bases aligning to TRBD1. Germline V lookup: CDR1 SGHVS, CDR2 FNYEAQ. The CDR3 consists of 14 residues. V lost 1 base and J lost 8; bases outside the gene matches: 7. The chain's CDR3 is CASSLVFGTDEAFF. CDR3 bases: TGTGCCAGCAGCTTAGTTTTCGGGACAGACGAAGCTTTCTTT.

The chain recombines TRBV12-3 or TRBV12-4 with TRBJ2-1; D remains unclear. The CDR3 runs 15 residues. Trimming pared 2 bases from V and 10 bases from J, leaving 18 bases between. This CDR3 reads CASSLMAGSSWEQFF. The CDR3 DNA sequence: TGTGCCAGCAGTTTAATGGCAGGCTCGAGTTGGGAGCAGTTCTTC.

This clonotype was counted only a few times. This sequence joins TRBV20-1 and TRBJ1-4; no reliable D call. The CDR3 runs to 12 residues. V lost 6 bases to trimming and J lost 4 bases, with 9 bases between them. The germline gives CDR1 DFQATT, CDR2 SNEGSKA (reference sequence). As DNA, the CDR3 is TGCAGTGCCCCTAGGAGTAATGAAAAACTGTTTTTT. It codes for CSAPRSNEKLFF.

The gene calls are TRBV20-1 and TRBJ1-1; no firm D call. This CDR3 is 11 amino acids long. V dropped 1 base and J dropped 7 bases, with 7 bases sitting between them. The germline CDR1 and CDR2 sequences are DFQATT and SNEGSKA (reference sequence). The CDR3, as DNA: TGCAGTGCTAGAGGCGGAGTTGAAGCTTTCTTT. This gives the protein CSARGGVEAFF.

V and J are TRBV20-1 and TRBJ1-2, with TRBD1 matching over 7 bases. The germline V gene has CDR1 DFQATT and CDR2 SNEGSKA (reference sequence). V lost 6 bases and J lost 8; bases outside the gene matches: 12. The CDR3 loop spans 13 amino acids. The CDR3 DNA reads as TGCAGTGCCAATAACAGGGGCGGGGTCGGCTACACCTTC. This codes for CSANNRGGVGYTF.

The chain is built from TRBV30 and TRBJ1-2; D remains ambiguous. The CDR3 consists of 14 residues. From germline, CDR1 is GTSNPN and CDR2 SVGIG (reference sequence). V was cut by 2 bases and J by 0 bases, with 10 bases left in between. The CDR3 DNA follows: TGTGCCTGGAGTACCGGACGGACTAACTATGGCTACACCTTC. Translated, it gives CAWSTGRTNYGYTF.

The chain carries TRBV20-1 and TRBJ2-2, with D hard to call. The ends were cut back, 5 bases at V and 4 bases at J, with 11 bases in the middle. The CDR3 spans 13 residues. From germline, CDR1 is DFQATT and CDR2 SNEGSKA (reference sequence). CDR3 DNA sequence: TGCAGTGCTCGCAGGACGGCCACCGGGGAGCTGTTTTTT. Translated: CSARRTATGELFF.

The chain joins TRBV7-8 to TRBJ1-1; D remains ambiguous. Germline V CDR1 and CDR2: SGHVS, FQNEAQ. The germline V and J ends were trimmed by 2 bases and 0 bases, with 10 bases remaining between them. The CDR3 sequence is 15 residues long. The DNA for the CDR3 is TGTGCCAGCAGCTTACTTACAACAGTGAACACTGAAGCTTTCTTT. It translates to CASSLLTTVNTEAFF. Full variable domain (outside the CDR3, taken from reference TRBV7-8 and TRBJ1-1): GAGVSQSPRYKVAKRGQDVALRCDPISGHVSLFWYQQALGQGPEFLTYFQNEAQLDKSGLPSDRFFAERPEGSVSTLKIQRTQQEDSAVYLCASSLLTTVNTEAFFGQGTRLTVV.

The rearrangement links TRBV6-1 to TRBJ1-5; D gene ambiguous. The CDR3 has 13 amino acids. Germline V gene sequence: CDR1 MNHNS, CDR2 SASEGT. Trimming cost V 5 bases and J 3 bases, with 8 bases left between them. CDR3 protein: CASSPRYNQPQHF. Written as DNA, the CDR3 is TGTGCCAGCAGTCCCAGATACAATCAGCCCCAGCATTTT.

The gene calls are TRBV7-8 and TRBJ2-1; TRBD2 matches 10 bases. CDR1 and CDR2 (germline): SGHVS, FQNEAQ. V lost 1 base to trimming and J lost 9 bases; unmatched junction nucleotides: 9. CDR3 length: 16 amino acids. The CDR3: CASSLEAGTSVSEQFF. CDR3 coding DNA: TGTGCCAGCAGCTTAGAGGCCGGGACTAGCGTCAGTGAGCAGTTCTTC.

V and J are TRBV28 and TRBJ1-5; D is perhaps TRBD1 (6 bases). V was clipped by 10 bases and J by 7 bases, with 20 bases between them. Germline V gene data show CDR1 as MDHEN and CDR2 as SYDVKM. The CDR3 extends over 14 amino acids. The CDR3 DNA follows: TGTGCCATCCGGGCATTCACAGGGAGGCAGCCCCAGCATTTT. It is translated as CAIRAFTGRQPQHF. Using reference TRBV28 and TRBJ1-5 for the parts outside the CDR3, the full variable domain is DVKVTQSSRYLVKRTGEKVFLECVQDMDHENMFWYRQDPGLGLRLIYFSYDVKMKEKGDIPEGYSVSREKKERFSLILESASTNQTSMYLCAIRAFTGRQPQHFGDGTRLSIL.

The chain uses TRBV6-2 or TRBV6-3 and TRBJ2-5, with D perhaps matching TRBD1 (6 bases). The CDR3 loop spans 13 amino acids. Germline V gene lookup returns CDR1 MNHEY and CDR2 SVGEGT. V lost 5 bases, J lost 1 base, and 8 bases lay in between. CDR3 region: CASSPTGQETQYF. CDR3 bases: TGTGCCAGCAGTCCGACAGGCCAAGAGACCCAGTACTTC.

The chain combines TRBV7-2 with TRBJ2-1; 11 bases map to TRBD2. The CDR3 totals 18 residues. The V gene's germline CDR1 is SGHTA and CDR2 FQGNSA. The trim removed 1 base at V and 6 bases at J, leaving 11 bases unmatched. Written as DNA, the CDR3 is TGTGCCAGCAGCTTAGTCTCGCTAGCGGGAGGCAGGGGCAATGAGCAGTTCTTC. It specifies CASSLVSLAGGRGNEQFF.

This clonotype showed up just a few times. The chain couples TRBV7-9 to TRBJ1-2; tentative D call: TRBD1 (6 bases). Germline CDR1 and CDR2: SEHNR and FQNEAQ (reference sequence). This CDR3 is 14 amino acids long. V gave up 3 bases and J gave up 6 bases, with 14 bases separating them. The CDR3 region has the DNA TGTGCCAGCAGCTTGACAGGCGCCCCCAATGGCTACACCTTC. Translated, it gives CASSLTGAPNGYTF.

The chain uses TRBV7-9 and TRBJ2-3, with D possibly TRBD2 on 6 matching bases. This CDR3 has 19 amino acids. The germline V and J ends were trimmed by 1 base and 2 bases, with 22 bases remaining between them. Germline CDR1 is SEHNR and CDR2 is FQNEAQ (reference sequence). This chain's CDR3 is CASSLGWLRSEGFTDTQYF. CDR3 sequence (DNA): TGTGCCAGCAGCTTAGGTTGGTTGCGTTCGGAGGGCTTCACAGATACGCAGTATTTT.

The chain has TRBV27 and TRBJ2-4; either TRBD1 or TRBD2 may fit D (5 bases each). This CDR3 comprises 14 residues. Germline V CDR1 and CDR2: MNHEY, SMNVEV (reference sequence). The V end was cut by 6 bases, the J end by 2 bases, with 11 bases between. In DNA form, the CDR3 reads TGTGCCAGCAGGGGGGTCGACCCCAAAAACATTCAGTACTTC. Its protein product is CASRGVDPKNIQYF.

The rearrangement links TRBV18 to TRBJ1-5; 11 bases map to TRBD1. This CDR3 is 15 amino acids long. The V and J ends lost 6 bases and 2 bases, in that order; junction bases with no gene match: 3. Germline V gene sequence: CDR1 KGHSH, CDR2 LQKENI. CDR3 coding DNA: TGTGCCAGCTCTCCGGGACAGGGGGGCAATCAGCCCCAGCATTTT. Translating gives CASSPGQGGNQPQHF. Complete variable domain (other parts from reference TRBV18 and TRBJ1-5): NAGVMQNPRHLVRRRGQEARLRCSPMKGHSHVYWYRQLPEEGLKFMVYLQKENIIDESGMPKERFSAEFPKEGPSILRIQQVVRGDSAAYFCASSPGQGGNQPQHFGDGTRLSIL.

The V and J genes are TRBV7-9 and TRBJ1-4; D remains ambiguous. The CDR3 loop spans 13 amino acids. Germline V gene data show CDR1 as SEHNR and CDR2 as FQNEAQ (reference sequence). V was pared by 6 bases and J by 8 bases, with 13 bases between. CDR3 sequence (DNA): TGTGCCAGCAGGTCCACCGGAGGGGAAAAACTGTTTTTT. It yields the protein CASRSTGGEKLFF.

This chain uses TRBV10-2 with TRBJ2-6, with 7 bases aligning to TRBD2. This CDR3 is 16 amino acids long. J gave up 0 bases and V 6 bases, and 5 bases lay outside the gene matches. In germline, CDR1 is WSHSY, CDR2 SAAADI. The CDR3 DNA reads TGCGCCAGCAGATCGAGCGGGACCTCTGGGGCCAACGTCCTGACTTTC. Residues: CASRSSGTSGANVLTF.

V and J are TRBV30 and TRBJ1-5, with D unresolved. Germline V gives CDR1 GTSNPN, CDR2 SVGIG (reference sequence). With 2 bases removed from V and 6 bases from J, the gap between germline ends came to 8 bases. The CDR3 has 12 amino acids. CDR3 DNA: TGTGCCTGGAGTCCACCCTTTCAGCCCCAGCATTTT. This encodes CAWSPPFQPQHF.